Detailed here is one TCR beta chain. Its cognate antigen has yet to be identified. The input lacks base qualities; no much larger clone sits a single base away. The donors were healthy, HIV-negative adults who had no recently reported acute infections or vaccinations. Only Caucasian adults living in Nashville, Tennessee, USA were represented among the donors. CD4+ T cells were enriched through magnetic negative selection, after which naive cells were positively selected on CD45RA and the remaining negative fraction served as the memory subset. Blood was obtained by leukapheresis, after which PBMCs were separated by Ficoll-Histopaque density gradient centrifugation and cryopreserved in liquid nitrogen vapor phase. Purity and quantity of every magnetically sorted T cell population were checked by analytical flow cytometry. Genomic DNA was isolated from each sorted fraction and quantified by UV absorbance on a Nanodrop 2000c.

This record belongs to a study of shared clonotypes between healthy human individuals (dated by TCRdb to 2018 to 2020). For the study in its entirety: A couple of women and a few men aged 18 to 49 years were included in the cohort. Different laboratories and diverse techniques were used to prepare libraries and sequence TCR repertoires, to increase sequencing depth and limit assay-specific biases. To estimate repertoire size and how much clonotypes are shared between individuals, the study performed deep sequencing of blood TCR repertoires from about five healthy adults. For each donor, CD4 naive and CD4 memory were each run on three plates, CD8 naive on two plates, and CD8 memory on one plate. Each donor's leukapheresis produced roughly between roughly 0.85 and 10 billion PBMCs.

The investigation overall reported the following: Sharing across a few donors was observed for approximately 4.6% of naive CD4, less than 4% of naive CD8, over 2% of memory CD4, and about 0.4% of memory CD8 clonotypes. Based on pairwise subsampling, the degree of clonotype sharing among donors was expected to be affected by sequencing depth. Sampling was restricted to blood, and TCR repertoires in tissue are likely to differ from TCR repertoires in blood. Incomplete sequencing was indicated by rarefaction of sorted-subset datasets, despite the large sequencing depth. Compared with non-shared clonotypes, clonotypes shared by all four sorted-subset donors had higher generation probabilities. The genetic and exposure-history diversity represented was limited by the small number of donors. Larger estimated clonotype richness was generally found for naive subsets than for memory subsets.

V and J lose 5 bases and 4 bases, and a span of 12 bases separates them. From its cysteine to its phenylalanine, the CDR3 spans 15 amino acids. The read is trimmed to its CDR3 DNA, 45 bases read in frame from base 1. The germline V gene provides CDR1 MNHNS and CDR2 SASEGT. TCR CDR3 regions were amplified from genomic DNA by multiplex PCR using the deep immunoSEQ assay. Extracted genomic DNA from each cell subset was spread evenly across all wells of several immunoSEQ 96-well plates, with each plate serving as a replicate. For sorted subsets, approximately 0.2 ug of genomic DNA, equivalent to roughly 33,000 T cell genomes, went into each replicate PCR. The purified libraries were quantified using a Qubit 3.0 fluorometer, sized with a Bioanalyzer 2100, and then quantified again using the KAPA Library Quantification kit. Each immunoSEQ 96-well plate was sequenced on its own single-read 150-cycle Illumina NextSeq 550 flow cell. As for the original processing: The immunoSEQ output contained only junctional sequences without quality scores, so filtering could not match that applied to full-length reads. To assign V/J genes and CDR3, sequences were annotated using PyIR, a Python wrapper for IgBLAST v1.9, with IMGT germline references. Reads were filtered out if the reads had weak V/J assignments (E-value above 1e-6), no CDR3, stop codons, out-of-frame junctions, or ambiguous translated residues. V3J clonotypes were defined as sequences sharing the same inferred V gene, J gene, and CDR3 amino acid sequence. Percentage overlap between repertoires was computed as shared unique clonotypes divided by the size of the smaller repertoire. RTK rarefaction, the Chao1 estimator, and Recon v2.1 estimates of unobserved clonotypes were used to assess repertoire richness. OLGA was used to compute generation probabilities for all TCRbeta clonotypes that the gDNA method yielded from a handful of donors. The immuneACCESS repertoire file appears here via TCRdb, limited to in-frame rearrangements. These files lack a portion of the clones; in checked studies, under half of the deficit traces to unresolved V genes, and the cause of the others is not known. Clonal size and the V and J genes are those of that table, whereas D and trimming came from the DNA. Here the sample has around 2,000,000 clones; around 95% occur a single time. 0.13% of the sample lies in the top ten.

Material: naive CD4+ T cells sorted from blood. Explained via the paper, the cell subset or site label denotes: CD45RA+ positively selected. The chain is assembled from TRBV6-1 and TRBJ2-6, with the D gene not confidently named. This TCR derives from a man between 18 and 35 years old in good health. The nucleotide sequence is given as TGTGCCAGCAGTCAAGGTGGCCTCGGGGCCAACGTCCTGACTTTC. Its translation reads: CASSQGGLGANVLTF.